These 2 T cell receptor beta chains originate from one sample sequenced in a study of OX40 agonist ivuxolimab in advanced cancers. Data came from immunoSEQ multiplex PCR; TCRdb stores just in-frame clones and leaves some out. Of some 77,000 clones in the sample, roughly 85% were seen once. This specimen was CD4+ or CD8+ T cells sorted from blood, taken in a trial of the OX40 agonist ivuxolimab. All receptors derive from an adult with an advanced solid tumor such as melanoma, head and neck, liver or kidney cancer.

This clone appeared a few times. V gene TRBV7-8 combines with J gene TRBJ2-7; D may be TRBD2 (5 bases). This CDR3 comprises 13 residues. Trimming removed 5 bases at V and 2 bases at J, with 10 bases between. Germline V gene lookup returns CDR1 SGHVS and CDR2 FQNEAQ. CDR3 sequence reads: CASSESGPYEQYF. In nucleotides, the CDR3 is TGTGCCAGCAGCGAAAGCGGTCCCTACGAGCAGTACTTC. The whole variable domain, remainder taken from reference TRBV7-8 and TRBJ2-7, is GAGVSQSPRYKVAKRGQDVALRCDPISGHVSLFWYQQALGQGPEFLTYFQNEAQLDKSGLPSDRFFAERPEGSVSTLKIQRTQQEDSAVYLCASSESGPYEQYFGPGTRLTVT.

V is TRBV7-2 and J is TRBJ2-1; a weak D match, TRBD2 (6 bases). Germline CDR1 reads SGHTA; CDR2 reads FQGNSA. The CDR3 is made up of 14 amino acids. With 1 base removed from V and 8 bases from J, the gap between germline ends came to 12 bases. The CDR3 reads CASSLVGGIDEQFF. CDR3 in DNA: TGTGCCAGCAGCTTAGTGGGGGGTATTGATGAGCAGTTCTTC.